This T cell receptor (beta chain) was observed in a study of graft-versus-host responses after intestinal transplantation. Across the whole study: Grafts that recipients had were multivisceral, liver-intestinal, or isolated intestinal transplants.

As to this clone: Its antigen is unidentified.

Trimming removed 6 bases from V and 4 bases from J; junction bases left unmatched: 10. CDR1 KGHSH and CDR2 LQKENI come from the germline V gene. The length of the CDR3 is 17 residues. Clones were sequenced by immunoSEQ multiplex PCR, and TCRdb holds only the in-frame ones, with some missing. The profile covers 70,000 to 95,000 clones, with roughly 90% appearing a single time and approximately 0.11% taken by the ten largest. Sequencing was performed on unstimulated CD4+ T cells sorted from spleen or lymph node cells, taken before intestinal transplant. The sequence was collected from a human donor who received an intestinal transplant. V and J are TRBV18 and TRBJ2-6; TRBD1 agrees at 9 bases. This CDR3 reads CASSPGQGRSGANVLTF. CDR3 in DNA: TGTGCCAGCTCCCCAGGACAGGGGAGGTCCGGGGCCAACGTCCTGACTTTC.